This T cell receptor (beta chain) is drawn from a study of OX40 agonist ivuxolimab in advanced cancers. Looking at the study overall: Those treated in dose escalation had hepatocellular carcinoma, melanoma, renal cell cancer or head and neck cancer.

Germline V gene data show CDR1 as SGHTA and CDR2 as FQGTGA. CDR3 size: 12 residues. The V and J ends lost 2 bases and 6 bases respectively, with 5 bases between them. Produced via immunoSEQ multiplex PCR; TCRdb's table is partial and in-frame only. The data hold approximately 13,000 clones, with around 80% observed a single time. A remark on this clone: The antigen remains undetermined.

Study findings and constraints: On average, CD8+ T cells had more expanded clones than CD4+. Both blood CD4+ and CD8+ T cells showed clonal growth by week 6 at 0.1 to 3.0 mg/kg.

Prior autoimmune disease or systemic immunosuppression barred patients. The chain carries TRBV7-3 and TRBJ2-1; no clear D. The receptor was derived from an adult with an advanced solid tumor such as melanoma, head and neck, liver or kidney cancer. This specimen consisted of CD4+ or CD8+ T cells sorted from blood, obtained in a trial of the OX40 agonist ivuxolimab. Here the CDR3 DNA reads TGTGCCAGCAGCTTAGACTCCAATGAGCAGTTCTTC. This encodes CASSLDSNEQFF.